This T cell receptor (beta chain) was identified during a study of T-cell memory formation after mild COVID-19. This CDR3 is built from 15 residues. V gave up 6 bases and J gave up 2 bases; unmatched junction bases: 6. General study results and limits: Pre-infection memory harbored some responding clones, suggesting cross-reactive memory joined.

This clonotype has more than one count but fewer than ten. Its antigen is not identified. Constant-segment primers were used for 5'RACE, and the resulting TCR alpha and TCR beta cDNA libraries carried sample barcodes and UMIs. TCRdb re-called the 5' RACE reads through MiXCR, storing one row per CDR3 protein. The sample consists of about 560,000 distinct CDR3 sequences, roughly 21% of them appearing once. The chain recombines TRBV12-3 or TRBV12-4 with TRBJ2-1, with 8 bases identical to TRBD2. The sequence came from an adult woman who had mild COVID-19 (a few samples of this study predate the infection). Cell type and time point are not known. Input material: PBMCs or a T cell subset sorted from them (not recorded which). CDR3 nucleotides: TGTGCCAGCAGCCAGAGCGGGGGTACCTACAATGAGCAGTTCTTC. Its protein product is CASSQSGGTYNEQFF.